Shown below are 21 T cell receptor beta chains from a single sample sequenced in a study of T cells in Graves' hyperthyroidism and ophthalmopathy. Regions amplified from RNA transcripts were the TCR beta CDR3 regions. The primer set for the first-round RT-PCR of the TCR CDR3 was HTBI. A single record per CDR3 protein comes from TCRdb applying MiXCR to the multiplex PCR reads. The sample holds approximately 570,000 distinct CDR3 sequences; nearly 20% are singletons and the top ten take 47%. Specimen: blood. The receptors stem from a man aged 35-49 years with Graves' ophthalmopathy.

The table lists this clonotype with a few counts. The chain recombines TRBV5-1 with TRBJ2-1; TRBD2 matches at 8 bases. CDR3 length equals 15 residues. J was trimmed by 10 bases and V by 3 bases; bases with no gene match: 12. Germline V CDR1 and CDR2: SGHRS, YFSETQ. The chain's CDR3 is CASSSGGAGVKEQFF. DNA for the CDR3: TGCGCCAGCAGCTCCGGGGGAGCGGGAGTAAAAGAGCAGTTCTTC.

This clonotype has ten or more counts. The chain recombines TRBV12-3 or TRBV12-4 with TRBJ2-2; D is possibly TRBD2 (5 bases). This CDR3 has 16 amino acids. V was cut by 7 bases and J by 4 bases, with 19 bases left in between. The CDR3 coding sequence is TGTGCCAGCACACCTGAGGGCCGGGTTTCCACCGGGGAGCTGTTTTTT. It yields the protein CASTPEGRVSTGELFF.

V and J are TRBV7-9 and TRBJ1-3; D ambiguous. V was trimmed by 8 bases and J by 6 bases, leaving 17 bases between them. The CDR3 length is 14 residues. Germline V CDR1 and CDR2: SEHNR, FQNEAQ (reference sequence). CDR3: CASRSGGLVNTIYF. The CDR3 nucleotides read TGTGCCAGCCGTAGTGGAGGATTAGTAAACACCATATATTTT.

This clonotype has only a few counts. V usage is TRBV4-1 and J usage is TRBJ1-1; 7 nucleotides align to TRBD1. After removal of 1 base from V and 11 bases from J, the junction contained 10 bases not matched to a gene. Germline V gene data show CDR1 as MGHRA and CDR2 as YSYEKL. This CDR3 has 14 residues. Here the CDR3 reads CASSQGGGRGDAFF. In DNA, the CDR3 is TGCGCCAGCAGCCAAGGAGGGGGCCGGGGAGACGCTTTCTTT.

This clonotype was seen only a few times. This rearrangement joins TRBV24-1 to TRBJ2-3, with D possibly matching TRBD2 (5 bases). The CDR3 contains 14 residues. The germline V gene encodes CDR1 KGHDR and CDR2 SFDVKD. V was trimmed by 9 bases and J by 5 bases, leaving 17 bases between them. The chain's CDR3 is CATAGQPVGDTQYF. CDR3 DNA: TGTGCCACCGCGGGCCAGCCGGTTGGAGATACGCAGTATTTT.

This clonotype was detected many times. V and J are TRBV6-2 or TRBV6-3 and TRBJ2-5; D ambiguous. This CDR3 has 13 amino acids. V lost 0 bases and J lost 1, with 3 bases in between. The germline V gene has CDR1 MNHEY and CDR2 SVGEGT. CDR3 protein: CASSYSIQETQYF. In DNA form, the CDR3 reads TGTGCCAGCAGTTACTCGATCCAAGAGACCCAGTACTTC.

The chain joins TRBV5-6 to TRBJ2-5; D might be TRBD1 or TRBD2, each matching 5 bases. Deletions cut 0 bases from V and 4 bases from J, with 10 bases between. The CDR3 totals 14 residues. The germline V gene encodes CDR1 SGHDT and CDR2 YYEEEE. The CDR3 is CASSLELGTETQYF. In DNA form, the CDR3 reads TGTGCCAGCAGCTTGGAACTAGGGACAGAGACCCAGTACTTC. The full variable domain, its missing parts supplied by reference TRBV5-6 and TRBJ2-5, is DAGVTQSPTHLIKTRGQQVTLRCSPKSGHDTVSWYQQALGQGPQFIFQYYEEEERQRGNFPDRFSGHQFPNYSSELNVNALLLGDSALYLCASSLELGTETQYFGPGTRLLVL.

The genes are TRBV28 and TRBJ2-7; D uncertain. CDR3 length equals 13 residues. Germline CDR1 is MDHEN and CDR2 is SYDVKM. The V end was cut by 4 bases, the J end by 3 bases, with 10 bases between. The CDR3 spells CASSSPVHYEQYF. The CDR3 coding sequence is TGTGCCAGCAGTTCACCAGTTCACTACGAGCAGTACTTC.

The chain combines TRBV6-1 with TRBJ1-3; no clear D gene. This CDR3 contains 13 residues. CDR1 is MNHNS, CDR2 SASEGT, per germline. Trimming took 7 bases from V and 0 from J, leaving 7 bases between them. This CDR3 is CASTLTSGNTIYF. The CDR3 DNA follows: TGTGCCAGCACTCTGACCTCTGGAAACACCATATATTTT.

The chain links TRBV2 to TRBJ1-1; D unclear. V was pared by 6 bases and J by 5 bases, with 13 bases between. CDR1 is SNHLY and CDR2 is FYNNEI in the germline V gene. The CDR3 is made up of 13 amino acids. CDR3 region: CASRSEEGTEAFF. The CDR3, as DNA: TGTGCCAGCAGGTCGGAGGAAGGGACTGAAGCTTTCTTT.

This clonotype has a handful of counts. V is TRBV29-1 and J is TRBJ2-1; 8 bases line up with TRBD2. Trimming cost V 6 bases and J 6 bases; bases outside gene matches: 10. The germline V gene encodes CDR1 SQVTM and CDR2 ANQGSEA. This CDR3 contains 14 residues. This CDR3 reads CSVRPGGPFNEQFF. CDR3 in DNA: TGCAGCGTCCGTCCGGGGGGGCCCTTCAATGAGCAGTTCTTC.

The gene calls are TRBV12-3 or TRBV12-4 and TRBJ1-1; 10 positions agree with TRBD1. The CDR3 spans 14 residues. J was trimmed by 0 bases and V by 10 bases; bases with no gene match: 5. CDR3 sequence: CATRDRGLNTEAFF. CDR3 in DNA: TGTGCCACCCGGGACAGGGGATTGAACACTGAAGCTTTCTTT.

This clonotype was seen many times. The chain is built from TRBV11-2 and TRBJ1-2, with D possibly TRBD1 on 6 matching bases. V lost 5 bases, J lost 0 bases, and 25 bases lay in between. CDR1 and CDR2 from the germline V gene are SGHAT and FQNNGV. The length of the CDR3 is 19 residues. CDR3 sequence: CASSLTQPAGDPSNYGYTF. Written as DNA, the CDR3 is TGTGCCAGCAGCCTAACCCAACCGGCAGGGGACCCTTCTAACTATGGCTACACCTTC.

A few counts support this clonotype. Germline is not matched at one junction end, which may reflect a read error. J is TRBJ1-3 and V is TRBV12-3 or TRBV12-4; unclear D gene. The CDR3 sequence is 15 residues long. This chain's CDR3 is CASSPLDASGTTIYF. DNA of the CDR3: TGTGCCAGCAGCCCCCTGGACGCTAGTGGAACCACCATATATTTT.

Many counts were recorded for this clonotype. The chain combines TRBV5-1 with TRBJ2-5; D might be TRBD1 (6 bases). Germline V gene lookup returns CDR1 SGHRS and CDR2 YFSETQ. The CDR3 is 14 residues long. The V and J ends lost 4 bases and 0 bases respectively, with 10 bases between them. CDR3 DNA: TGCGCCAGCAGCCGAGGACAGAACCAAGAGACCCAGTACTTC. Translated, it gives CASSRGQNQETQYF.

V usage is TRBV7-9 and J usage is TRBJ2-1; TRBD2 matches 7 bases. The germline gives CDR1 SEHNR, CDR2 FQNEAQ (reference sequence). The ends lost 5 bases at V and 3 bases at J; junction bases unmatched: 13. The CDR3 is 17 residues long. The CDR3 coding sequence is TGTGCCAGCAGCCCTAACCCCCTGGCGGGGGTCTACAATGAGCAGTTCTTC. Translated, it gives CASSPNPLAGVYNEQFF.

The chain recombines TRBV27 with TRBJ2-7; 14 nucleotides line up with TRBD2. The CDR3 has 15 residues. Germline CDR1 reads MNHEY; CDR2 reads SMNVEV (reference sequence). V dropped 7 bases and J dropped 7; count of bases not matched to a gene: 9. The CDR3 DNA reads TGTGCCAGCACCGGGACTAGCGGGAGAGGGCATGAGCAGTACTTC. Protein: CASTGTSGRGHEQYF.

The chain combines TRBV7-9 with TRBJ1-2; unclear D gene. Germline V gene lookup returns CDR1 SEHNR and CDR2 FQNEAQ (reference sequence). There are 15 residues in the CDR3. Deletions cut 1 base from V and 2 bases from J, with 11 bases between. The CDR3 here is CASSLDPVPNYGYTF. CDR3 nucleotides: TGTGCCAGCAGCTTAGACCCCGTCCCCAACTATGGCTACACCTTC.

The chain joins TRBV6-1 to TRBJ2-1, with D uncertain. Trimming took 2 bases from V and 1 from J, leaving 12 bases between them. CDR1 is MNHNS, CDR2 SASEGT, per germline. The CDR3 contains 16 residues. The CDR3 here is CASSETEPWSYNEQFF. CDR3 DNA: TGTGCCAGCAGTGAAACGGAGCCATGGTCCTACAATGAGCAGTTCTTC.

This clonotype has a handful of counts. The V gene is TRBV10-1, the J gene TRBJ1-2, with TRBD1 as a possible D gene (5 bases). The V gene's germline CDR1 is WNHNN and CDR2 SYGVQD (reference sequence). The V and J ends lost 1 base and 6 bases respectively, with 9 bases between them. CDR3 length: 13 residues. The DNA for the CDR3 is TGCGCCAGCAGTGAGTACAGGAGTCATGGCTACACCTTC. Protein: CASSEYRSHGYTF.

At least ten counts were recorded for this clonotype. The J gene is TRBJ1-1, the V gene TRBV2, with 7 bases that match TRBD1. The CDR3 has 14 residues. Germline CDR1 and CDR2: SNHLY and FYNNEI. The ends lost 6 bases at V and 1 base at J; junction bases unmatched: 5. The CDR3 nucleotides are TGTGCCAGCAGGGCAGGGGGTGCGAACACTGAAGCTTTCTTT. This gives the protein CASRAGGANTEAFF. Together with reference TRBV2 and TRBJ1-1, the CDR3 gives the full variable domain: EPEVTQTPSHQVTQMGQEVILRCVPISNHLYFYWYRQILGQKVEFLVSFYNNEISEKSEIFDDQFSVERPDGSNFTLKIRSTKLEDSAMYFCASRAGGANTEAFFGQGTRLTVV.